This T cell receptor beta chain was captured by sequencing in a study of blood T cell repertoires in COVID-19 (dated by TCRdb to about 2020). Notes on the research overall: Samples covering the acute and convalescent phases of COVID-19 were provided by collaborators in the United States, Italy and Spain. The repertoires were made available in a free public database intended to serve as a resource for research on the immune response to SARS-CoV-2. The prospective study material was composed of cDNA or gDNA derived from T cells, B-cell-depleted T cells, or PBMCs. Deeply sampled blood TCRbeta repertoires from subjects exposed to, actively infected with, or recovered from COVID-19 were included in the dataset. Where available, HLA class I and class II types were taken from metadata supplied by the sample provider and were not determined by assay-based typing. The samples were drawn from two sources: the first 160 participants of the ongoing ImmuneRACE study, and fewer than 1,500 subjects contributed by 6 global collaborators. A de-identified subject ID, COVID-19 status, age in years and sex were almost always included in the sample metadata.

About this clone: Its specific antigen is unknown. No much larger clone is present one base from it, and per-base qualities are unavailable.

Broad study findings and their caveats: The quantity of clinical and demographic metadata differed by source and by participant and was supplied without curation.

TCRbeta CDR3 regions were amplified from genomic DNA by means of the immunoSEQ Assay, a bias-controlled multiplex PCR. The study's processing was this. Within the assay, amplification of reference gene primers was used to estimate how many nucleated cells each sample contained. To quantify the absolute abundance of each unique TCRbeta CDR3 rearrangement, sequence reads were collapsed and filtered. For each sample, productive Simpson clonality was calculated as the square root of Simpson's diversity index across productive rearrangements. TCRdb's version of the immuneACCESS table is confined to in-frame rearrangements and falls short of the full clone set. An unresolved V gene accounts for under half of the shortfall where checked; the remainder is of unknown origin. The V and J calls and the clone size are those of that table, but D and trimming were determined from the DNA. The table for this sample lists approximately 200,000 clones; 80% to 90% of them were counted only once. Of the sample, 4% to 4.5% falls within the top ten clones.

Collaborating institutions collected whole blood in K2EDTA tubes following their own protocols. For TCRbeta analysis, collaborators shipped samples as frozen whole blood, isolated PBMCs, or DNA extracted from either of those sample types. For CDR1 and CDR2, the germline V gene (reference sequence) lists SSHAT and FNYEAQ. The germline ends are 13 bases apart after V is trimmed by 4 bases and J by 0 bases. From the cysteine through the phenylalanine, the CDR3 covers 16 amino acids. The sequence is cut down to CDR3 DNA, 48 bases in frame from base 1. The receptor was derived from a man in his forties or fifties with acute or convalescent COVID-19. The chain is encoded by TRBV7-7 joined to TRBJ1-3, with a tentative D gene TRBD1 over 6 matching bases. Sequences were obtained from peripheral blood. The CDR3 here reads CASSSVGQSSGNTIYF. The DNA sequence reads TGTGCCAGCAGCTCCGTGGGACAAAGCTCTGGAAACACCATATATTTT.